This TCR beta chain came from a study of T cells after yellow fever vaccination. The V and J ends lost 3 bases and 4 bases, in that order; junction bases with no gene match: 10. CDR1 DFQATT and CDR2 SNEGSKA come from the germline V gene (reference sequence). The CDR3 loop spans 15 amino acids. UMIs were added to TCR cDNA along with a universal primer site when it was made by 5'RACE template switching. TCRdb ran MiXCR on the 5' RACE reads and lists one entry per CDR3 protein. The sample holds 400,000 or so distinct CDR3 sequences, approximately 5.7% seen once. Study observations and caveats: Researchers noted that a small share of clonotypes showed up in both CD4 and CD8 compartments.

This clonotype was detected many times. Its antigen is unidentified. The sequence was obtained from a man aged 30 to 39 who received the YFV17D yellow fever vaccine. The starting material was PBMCs, obtained 5 days after the yellow fever booster vaccination. The gene calls are TRBV20-1 and TRBJ2-3; 7 positions match TRBD1. Here the CDR3 reads CSASDIGTAADTQYF. CDR3 DNA: TGCAGTGCTAGCGACATAGGGACAGCGGCAGATACGCAGTATTTT.